Presented here are 8 T cell receptor beta chains from one specimen sequenced in a study of T cells in Graves' hyperthyroidism and ophthalmopathy. TCR beta CDR3 sequences were amplified from RNA transcripts. First-round RT-PCR with HTBI primers amplified the TCR CDR3 region. TCRdb passed the multiplex PCR reads through MiXCR, listing each CDR3 protein once. Here the sample spans around 760,000 distinct CDR3 sequences, 35% being singletons. Sequenced sample: blood. These receptors came from a woman between 40 and 50 years old with Graves' hyperthyroidism.

This clonotype was counted a few times. The CDR3 nucleotides are TGTGCCACCCGGGACAGTGGCTACACCTTC. Amino acids: CATRDSGYTF. J is TRBJ1-2 and V is TRBV6-5; 7 bases align to TRBD1. This CDR3 spans 10 amino acids. V was clipped by 10 bases and J by 7 bases; unmatched bases: 3. Germline lookup yields CDR1 MNHEY and CDR2 SVGAGI.

This clonotype was seen once. V usage is TRBV10-2 and J usage is TRBJ1-2; the D is unclear. The V end was cut by 2 bases, the J end by 8 bases, with 9 bases between. The length of the CDR3 is 12 residues. Germline V gene data show CDR1 as WSHSY and CDR2 as SAAADI. CDR3 bases: TGCGCCAGCAGTGAGCCGACGGAGGGCTACACCTTC. Protein sequence: CASSEPTEGYTF.

The V call is TRBV10-3, the J call TRBJ2-7; D is perhaps TRBD1 (5 bases). Germline V gives CDR1 ENHRY, CDR2 SYGVKD. The CDR3 covers 14 residues. Trimming removed 10 bases from V and 5 bases from J, with 21 bases in between. The CDR3 protein is CATLGAAGAHEQYF. DNA of the CDR3: TGTGCCACCCTGGGCGCCGCTGGGGCCCACGAGCAGTACTTC.

The J gene is TRBJ1-6, the V gene TRBV6-6; D call uncertain. The germline V gene has CDR1 MNHNY and CDR2 SVGAGI (reference sequence). The CDR3 consists of 13 residues. Trimming removed 2 bases at V and 8 bases at J, with 7 bases between. CDR3 residues: CASSYGRDSPLHF. The CDR3, as DNA: TGTGCCAGCAGTTACGGGCGGGATTCACCCCTCCACTTT.

As concerns this clonotype: A much bigger clone sits one base away, suggesting this may be a read error. The conserved closing phenylalanine or tryptophan is absent in this CDR3, likely reflecting a read error. The chain uses TRBV5-1 and TRBJ1-1; D is ambiguous. Trimming took off 4 bases at V and 2 bases at J, with 9 bases between the two ends. CDR1 is SGHRS and CDR2 is YFSETQ in the germline V gene. CDR3 length equals 13 residues. This CDR3 is CASSLRANTEAFL. The CDR3 DNA follows: TGCGCCAGCAGCCTCCGGGCCAACACTGAAGCTTTCCTT.

The CDR3 coding sequence is TGCGCCAGCAGCCAAGATCAGGGGACAGGGAACACCGGGGAGCTGTTTTTT. Its translation: CASSQDQGTGNTGELFF. The V call is TRBV4-3, the J call TRBJ2-2, with 8 nucleotides matching TRBD1. Germline CDR1 and CDR2: LGHNA and YSLEER. This CDR3 has 17 residues. V gave up 0 bases and J gave up 1 base; unmatched junction bases: 4.

The rearrangement links TRBV15 to TRBJ2-3; weak D call: TRBD2 (5 bases). CDR1 is LNHNV and CDR2 is YYDKDF in the germline V gene (reference sequence). The CDR3 covers 16 residues. V was pared by 0 bases and J by 5 bases, with 15 bases between. DNA of the CDR3: TGTGCCACCAGCAGAGATTCCCGCGGACGGGAAGATACGCAGTATTTT. This codes for CATSRDSRGREDTQYF.

A note on this clonotype: A clone one base away is much larger, so this may be a read error. The chain joins TRBV7-9 to TRBJ1-2; possibly TRBD1 for D (6 bases). V was trimmed by 3 bases and J by 7 bases, leaving 12 bases between them. This CDR3 contains 13 residues. CDR1 SEHNR and CDR2 FQNEAQ come from the germline V gene (reference sequence). The CDR3 nucleotides read TGTGCCAGCAGCTTCCAGGGGCGGAGTGGCTACACCTTC. It yields the protein CASSFQGRSGYTF.